The 27 T cell receptor beta chains reported below all come from one sample, sequenced in a study of blood T cell repertoires in COVID-19 (dated by TCRdb to the early 2020s). Library preparation used the immunoSEQ multiplex PCR assay. The immuneACCESS repertoire file appears here via TCRdb, limited to in-frame rearrangements. These files lack a portion of the clones; in checked studies, under half of the deficit traces to unresolved V genes, and the cause of the others is not known. The sample records 250,000 to 350,000 clones, 80% to 90% of which are singletons. About an eighth of the sample belongs to the ten largest clones. Sequenced sample: peripheral blood. All receptors come from a woman aged 70-85 years with COVID-19, enrolled during active disease.

The rearrangement joins TRBV7-2 to TRBJ2-2, with 8 positions matching TRBD2. The CDR3 is made up of 13 amino acids. Per the germline V gene, CDR1 is SGHTA and CDR2 is FQGNSA. With V trimmed by 5 bases and J by 9 bases, 5 bases remained unmatched. CDR3 sequence reads: CASSPGGERELFF. CDR3 nucleotide sequence: TGTGCCAGCAGCCCGGGGGGGGAGAGGGAGCTGTTTTTT.

The J gene is TRBJ2-2, the V gene TRBV19; 7 nucleotides line up with TRBD2. The CDR3 has 15 amino acids. V lost 6 bases, J lost 0 bases, and 4 bases stayed unmatched. Germline V CDR1 and CDR2: LNHDA, SQIVND (reference sequence). CDR3 amino acids: CASSSSGTNTGELFF. CDR3 in DNA: TGTGCCAGTAGCTCTAGCGGAACGAACACCGGGGAGCTGTTTTTT. Using reference TRBV19 and TRBJ2-2 for the parts outside the CDR3, the full variable domain is DGGITQSPKYLFRKEGQNVTLSCEQNLNHDAMYWYRQDPGQGLRLIYYSQIVNDFQKGDIAEGYSVSREKKESFPLTVTSAQKNPTAFYLCASSSSGTNTGELFFGEGSRLTVL.

Worth noting for this clone: The same CDR3 can be traced to other DNA sequences in this sample. The V gene is TRBV2, the J gene TRBJ2-7; 7 nucleotides agree with TRBD1. Germline CDR1 is SNHLY and CDR2 is FYNNEI. Trimming cost V 3 bases and J 1 base; bases outside gene matches: 0. The CDR3 extends over 13 amino acids. The CDR3 reads CASSEDRSYEQYF. The CDR3 nucleotides are TGTGCCAGCAGTGAGGACAGGTCCTACGAGCAGTACTTC.

The rearrangement uses TRBV18 and TRBJ1-1; TRBD1 matches 9 bases. The length of the CDR3 is 13 residues. Germline V gene sequence: CDR1 KGHSH, CDR2 LQKENI. V lost 3 bases to trimming and J lost 7 bases; unmatched junction nucleotides: 3. The CDR3 region has the DNA TGTGCCAGCTCACCTGGGACAGGGTATGAAGCTTTCTTT. Its protein product is CASSPGTGYEAFF.

The chain links TRBV9 to TRBJ2-5, with D hard to call. The ends were cut back, 4 bases at V and 1 base at J, with 11 bases in the middle. The CDR3 contains 14 residues. Germline V gene lookup returns CDR1 SGDLS and CDR2 YYNGEE. The CDR3 DNA follows: TGTGCCAGCAGCCCCCAAGTGAGCCAAGAGACCCAGTACTTC. Amino acids: CASSPQVSQETQYF.

J is TRBJ2-3 and V is TRBV20-1; TRBD1 agrees at 7 bases. The V and J ends lost 3 bases and 2 bases, in that order; junction bases with no gene match: 2. Germline V CDR1 and CDR2: DFQATT, SNEGSKA (reference sequence). The CDR3 covers 13 residues. CDR3 DNA sequence: TGCAGTGCTAGTAAGGGGGCCACAGATACGCAGTATTTT. As protein: CSASKGATDTQYF.

The rearrangement uses TRBV19 and TRBJ2-5, with 7 nucleotides matching TRBD1. J was trimmed by 5 bases and V by 2 bases; bases with no gene match: 8. The CDR3 totals 15 residues. The V gene's germline CDR1 is LNHDA and CDR2 SQIVND (reference sequence). CDR3 region: CASSINRGKWETQYF. In nucleotides, the CDR3 is TGTGCCAGTAGTATAAACAGGGGCAAGTGGGAGACCCAGTACTTC.

The V and J genes are TRBV6-5 and TRBJ2-1; D may be TRBD1 (7 bases). The germline gives CDR1 MNHEY, CDR2 SVGAGI. The CDR3 contains 15 residues. Trimming stripped 2 bases from V and 4 bases from J, with 12 bases between. The chain's CDR3 is CASSYAEGAYNEQFF. As DNA, the CDR3 is TGTGCCAGCAGTTACGCGGAGGGGGCTTACAATGAGCAGTTCTTC.

CDR3 bases: TGTGCCAGCAGTGAAGCTACAGGTAGCCTCTATGGCTACACCTTC. This gives the protein CASSEATGSLYGYTF. The chain combines TRBV6-1 with TRBJ1-2; D perhaps matches TRBD1 (5 bases). Germline V gene sequence: CDR1 MNHNS, CDR2 SASEGT. The CDR3 is 15 residues long. Trimming shortened V by 0 bases and J by 4 bases, and 12 bases separated the two germline ends.

This chain joins TRBV2 and TRBJ1-1; D is unclear. Germline CDR1 is SNHLY and CDR2 is FYNNEI. The CDR3 sequence is 15 residues long. V was pared by 2 bases and J by 0 bases, with 10 bases between. The CDR3 loop is CASSEREGMNTEAFF. The DNA of the CDR3 is TGTGCCAGCAGTGAAAGGGAGGGTATGAACACTGAAGCTTTCTTT.

The chain's CDR3 is CASSSFSGTGELFF. CDR3 coding DNA: TGTGCCAGCAGTTCCTTCTCGGGTACCGGGGAGCTGTTTTTT. The chain combines TRBV27 with TRBJ2-2; no firm D call. Germline CDR1 and CDR2: MNHEY and SMNVEV (reference sequence). The CDR3 has 14 residues. V gave up 4 bases and J gave up 5 bases, with 11 bases separating them.

CDR3 in DNA: TGTGCCAGCAGTTTACTAGCGGAAGAGACCCAGTACTTC. Its protein product is CASSLLAEETQYF. V gene TRBV2 combines with J gene TRBJ2-5, with 8 positions matching TRBD2. The CDR3 runs 13 residues. The germline gives CDR1 SNHLY, CDR2 FYNNEI. The ends lost 5 bases at V and 3 bases at J; junction bases unmatched: 2.

This chain uses TRBV5-1 with TRBJ1-6; no clear D gene. V was shortened by 0 bases and J by 0 bases, with 4 bases between the two germline ends. The CDR3 length is 15 residues. Germline lookup yields CDR1 SGHRS and CDR2 YFSETQ. DNA for the CDR3: TGCGCCAGCAGCTTGGAGAGCTCCTATAATTCACCCCTCCACTTT. Translating gives CASSLESSYNSPLHF.

The V call is TRBV12-3 or TRBV12-4, the J call TRBJ2-7; D may be TRBD2 (7 bases). V shed 3 bases and J shed 9 bases, with 15 bases lying between them. The CDR3 covers 13 residues. CDR3 nucleotide sequence: TGTGCCAGCAGTTTTTCGGGGGGCGGGCTGCAGTACTTC. It codes for CASSFSGGGLQYF.

The chain carries TRBV6-6 and TRBJ1-5, with D possibly being TRBD1 (6 bases). The V end was cut by 6 bases, the J end by 4 bases, with 16 bases between. The CDR3 runs to 15 residues. Germline V gene data show CDR1 as MNHNY and CDR2 as SVGAGI (reference sequence). The CDR3 is CASRLQGWENQPQHF. The CDR3 coding sequence is TGTGCCAGCAGATTACAGGGATGGGAGAATCAGCCCCAGCATTTT.

This chain connects TRBV7-3 to TRBJ2-6, with 8 bases identical to TRBD1. V was clipped by 1 base and J by 0 bases; unmatched bases: 8. CDR1 and CDR2 (germline): SGHTA, FQGTGA. This CDR3 region has 19 residues. CDR3 bases: TGTGCCAGCAGCTTAAACGGCCAGGGGGCTCCCTCTGGGGCCAACGTCCTGACTTTC. Encoded protein: CASSLNGQGAPSGANVLTF.

V gene TRBV9 combines with J gene TRBJ2-1; 9 nucleotides align to TRBD2. Looked up from germline, CDR1 is SGDLS and CDR2 is YYNGEE. Trimming cost V 0 bases and J 10 bases; bases outside gene matches: 8. The length of the CDR3 is 15 residues. CDR3 residues: CASSVVPSGDGEQFF. In nucleotides, the CDR3 is TGTGCCAGCAGCGTAGTCCCTAGCGGGGACGGGGAGCAGTTCTTC.

About this clone: Other DNA sequences in this specimen translate into the identical CDR3. CDR3 bases: TGTGCCAGTAGTATGGGGCAGGGGGCTTACGAGCAGTACTTC. Its protein is CASSMGQGAYEQYF. V and J are TRBV19 and TRBJ2-7, with 8 bases fitting TRBD1. The CDR3 has 14 amino acids. V lost 3 bases and J lost 4; bases outside the gene matches: 5. CDR1 is LNHDA and CDR2 is SQIVND in the germline V gene (reference sequence).

The chain links TRBV6-5 to TRBJ1-2; no firm D call. The CDR3 has 13 residues. Looked up from germline, CDR1 is MNHEY and CDR2 is SVGAGI. V was clipped by 7 bases and J by 0 bases, with 9 bases between them. CDR3 sequence (DNA): TGTGCCAGCACTCCCCGGGCTAACTATGGCTACACCTTC. It codes for CASTPRANYGYTF.

This clone was seen once. The chain combines TRBV2 with TRBJ1-1; D is perhaps TRBD1 (5 bases). This CDR3 has 11 residues. Germline V CDR1 and CDR2: SNHLY, FYNNEI. Trimming shortened V by 5 bases and J by 8 bases, and 9 bases separated the two germline ends. CDR3 bases: TGTGCCAGCAGTCAGACAGACGAAGCTTTCTTT. Its protein is CASSQTDEAFF.

This sequence joins TRBV29-1 and TRBJ2-7; D gene ambiguous. CDR3 length: 11 residues. Trimming left V 5 bases short and J 2 bases short, with 7 bases between. From germline, CDR1 is SQVTM and CDR2 ANQGSEA. The CDR3 DNA sequence: TGCAGCGTTACGGTAACCTACGAGCAGTACTTC. Translating it yields CSVTVTYEQYF.

This chain joins TRBV4-3 and TRBJ2-3, with 14 nucleotides matching TRBD2. V lost 5 bases to trimming and J lost 2 bases; unmatched junction nucleotides: 9. This CDR3 contains 18 residues. Germline V CDR1 and CDR2: LGHNA, YSLEER. CDR3 amino acids: CASSSGLAGDGITDTQYF. CDR3 in DNA: TGCGCCAGCAGCTCGGGACTAGCGGGGGACGGGATCACAGATACGCAGTATTTT.

This clone was detected once. The V call is TRBV12-3 or TRBV12-4, the J call TRBJ1-1; 10 bases are shared with TRBD1. Trimming at V came to 6 bases and at J to 10 bases, leaving 8 bases not matched to a gene. This CDR3 is 13 amino acids long. DNA for the CDR3: TGTGCCAGCAGCTTCGGACAGGGGGGAGCAGCTTTCTTT. Translated, it gives CASSFGQGGAAFF.

The rearrangement uses TRBV3-1 (or the pseudogene TRBV3-2) and TRBJ1-4; D may be TRBD1 (5 bases). Germline CDR1 and CDR2: LGHDT and YNNKEL (reference sequence). V lost 5 bases and J lost 6, with 10 bases in between. This CDR3 is 13 amino acids long. CDR3 region: CASSWPGDEKLFF. CDR3 coding DNA: TGTGCCAGCAGCTGGCCGGGGGATGAAAAACTGTTTTTT.

This clone was counted only a few times. The chain carries TRBV18 and TRBJ2-6; 8 bases align to TRBD2. This CDR3 is built from 17 residues. V was pared by 3 bases and J by 1 base, with 5 bases of the junction left unmatched. The germline gives CDR1 KGHSH, CDR2 LQKENI. The CDR3 region is CASSPAGGRSGANVLTF. The CDR3 DNA reads as TGTGCCAGCTCACCTGCGGGGGGCAGATCTGGGGCCAACGTCCTGACTTTC.

The J gene is TRBJ2-3, the V gene TRBV5-1; maybe TRBD1 (6 bases). Looked up from germline, CDR1 is SGHRS and CDR2 is YFSETQ. The germline V and J ends were trimmed by 10 bases and 6 bases, with 24 bases remaining between them. The CDR3 loop spans 15 amino acids. CDR3 coding DNA: TGCGCCTCCAGGGGCGATACAGGGAACCAGGATACGCAGTATTTT. It is translated as CASRGDTGNQDTQYF.

This clone was found a few times. J is TRBJ1-2 and V is TRBV7-9; 7 nucleotides match TRBD1. Trimming cost V 1 base and J 5 bases; bases outside gene matches: 7. The CDR3 totals 15 residues. Germline lookup yields CDR1 SEHNR and CDR2 FQNEAQ (reference sequence). DNA of the CDR3: TGTGCCAGCAGCTTAGATAATACAGGGGTATATGGCTACACCTTC. Its protein is CASSLDNTGVYGYTF.